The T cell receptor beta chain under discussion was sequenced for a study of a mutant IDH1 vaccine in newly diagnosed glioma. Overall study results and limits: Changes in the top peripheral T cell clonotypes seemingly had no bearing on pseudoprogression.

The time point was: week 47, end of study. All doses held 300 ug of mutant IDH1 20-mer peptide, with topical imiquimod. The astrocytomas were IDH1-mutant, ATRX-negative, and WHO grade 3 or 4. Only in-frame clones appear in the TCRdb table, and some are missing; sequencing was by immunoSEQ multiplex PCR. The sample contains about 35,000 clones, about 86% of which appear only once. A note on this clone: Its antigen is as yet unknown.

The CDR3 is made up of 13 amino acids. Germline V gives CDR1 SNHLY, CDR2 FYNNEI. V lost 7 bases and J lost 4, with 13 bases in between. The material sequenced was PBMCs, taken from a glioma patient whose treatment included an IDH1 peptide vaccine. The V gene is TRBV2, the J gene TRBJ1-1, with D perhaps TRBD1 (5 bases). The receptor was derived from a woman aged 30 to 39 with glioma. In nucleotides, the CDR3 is TGTGCCAGCATAGGGGACCCCACCACTGAAGCTTTCTTT. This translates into CASIGDPTTEAFF.